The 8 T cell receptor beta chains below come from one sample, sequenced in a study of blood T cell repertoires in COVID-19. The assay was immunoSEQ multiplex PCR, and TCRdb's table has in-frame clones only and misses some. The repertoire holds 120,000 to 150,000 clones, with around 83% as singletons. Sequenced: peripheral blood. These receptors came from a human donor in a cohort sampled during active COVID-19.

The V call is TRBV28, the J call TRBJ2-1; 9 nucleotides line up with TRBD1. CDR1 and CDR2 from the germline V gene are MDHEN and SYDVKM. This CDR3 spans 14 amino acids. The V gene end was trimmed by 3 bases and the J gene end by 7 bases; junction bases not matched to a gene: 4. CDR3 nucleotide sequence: TGTGCCAGCAGTTTGAACAGGGGGCTAAATGAGCAGTTCTTC. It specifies CASSLNRGLNEQFF.

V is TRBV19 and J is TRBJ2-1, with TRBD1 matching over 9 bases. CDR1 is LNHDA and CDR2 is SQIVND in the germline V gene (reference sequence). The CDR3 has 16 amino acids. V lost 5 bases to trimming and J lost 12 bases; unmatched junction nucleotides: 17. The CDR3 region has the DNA TGTGCCAGTAGTGCCTCCGGGACAGGGATTACAATGAGGCAGTTCTTC. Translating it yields CASSASGTGITMRQFF. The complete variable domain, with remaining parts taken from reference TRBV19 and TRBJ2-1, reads DGGITQSPKYLFRKEGQNVTLSCEQNLNHDAMYWYRQDPGQGLRLIYYSQIVNDFQKGDIAEGYSVSREKKESFPLTVTSAQKNPTAFYLCASSASGTGITMRQFFGPGTRLTVL.

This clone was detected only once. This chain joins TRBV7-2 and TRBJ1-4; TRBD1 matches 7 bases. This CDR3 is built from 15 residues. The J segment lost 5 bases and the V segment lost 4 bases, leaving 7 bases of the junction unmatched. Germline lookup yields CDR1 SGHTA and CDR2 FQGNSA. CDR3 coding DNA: TGTGCCAGCAGCTCCAAGGGGGCGGGGAATGAAAAACTGTTTTTT. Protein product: CASSSKGAGNEKLFF.

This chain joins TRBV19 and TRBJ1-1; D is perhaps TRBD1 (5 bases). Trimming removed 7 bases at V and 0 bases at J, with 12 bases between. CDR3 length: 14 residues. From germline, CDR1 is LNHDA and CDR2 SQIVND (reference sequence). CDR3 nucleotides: TGTGCCAGTAATGGACACCCCATGAACACTGAAGCTTTCTTT. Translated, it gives CASNGHPMNTEAFF.

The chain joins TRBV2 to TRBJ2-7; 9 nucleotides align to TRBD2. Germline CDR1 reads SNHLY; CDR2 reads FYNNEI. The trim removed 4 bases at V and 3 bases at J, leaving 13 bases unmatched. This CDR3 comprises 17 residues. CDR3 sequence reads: CASSGGIDSGSNYEQYF. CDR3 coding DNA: TGTGCCAGCAGTGGCGGCATAGATAGCGGGAGCAACTACGAGCAGTACTTC. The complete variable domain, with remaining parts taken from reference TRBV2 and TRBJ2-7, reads EPEVTQTPSHQVTQMGQEVILRCVPISNHLYFYWYRQILGQKVEFLVSFYNNEISEKSEIFDDQFSVERPDGSNFTLKIRSTKLEDSAMYFCASSGGIDSGSNYEQYFGPGTRLTVT.

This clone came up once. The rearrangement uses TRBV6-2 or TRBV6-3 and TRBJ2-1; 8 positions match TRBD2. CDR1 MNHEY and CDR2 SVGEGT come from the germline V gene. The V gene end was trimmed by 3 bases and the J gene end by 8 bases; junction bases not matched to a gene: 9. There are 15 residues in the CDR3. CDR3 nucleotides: TGTGCCAGCAGTTATAGGAGCGGGAGTAGGGATGAGCAGTTCTTC. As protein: CASSYRSGSRDEQFF.

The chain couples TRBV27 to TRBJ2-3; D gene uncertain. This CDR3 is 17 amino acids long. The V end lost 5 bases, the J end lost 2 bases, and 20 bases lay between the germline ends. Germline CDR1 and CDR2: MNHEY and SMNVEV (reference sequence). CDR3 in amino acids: CASSPPWPIIFTDTQYF. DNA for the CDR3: TGTGCCAGCAGTCCTCCTTGGCCCATTATCTTCACAGATACGCAGTATTTT.

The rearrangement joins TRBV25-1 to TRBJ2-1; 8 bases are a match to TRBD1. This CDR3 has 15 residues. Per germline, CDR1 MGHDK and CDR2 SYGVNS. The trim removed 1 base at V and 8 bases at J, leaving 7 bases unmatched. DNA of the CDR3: TGTGCCAGCAGTGAATTTGAAGGACAGGGCGATGAGCAGTTCTTC. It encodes CASSEFEGQGDEQFF.